The rows below give T cell receptor beta chains drawn from one sample of a study of T cells in Graves' hyperthyroidism and ophthalmopathy. TCRdb called the multiplex PCR reads again in MiXCR, with one record for every CDR3 protein. The sample consists of about 710,000 distinct CDR3 sequences, roughly 15% of them appearing once. The sequencing sample was made of blood. These receptors were obtained from a man in his late teens or twenties with Graves' hyperthyroidism. CDR3s leave out the opening cysteine and the closing phenylalanine or tryptophan. A D gene is named only where the DNA matches it firmly. Only some rows state a clone size, as once, few, many or a class for expanded clones.

>TRBD1|.|TRBJ2-7|TRBV5-6
ASSTRQGPIEQY
>.|few|TRBJ2-3|TRBV10-3
AISADESTDTQY
>.|.|TRBJ2-1|TRBV5-6
ASSLRPPYEQF
>.|.|TRBJ1-2|TRBV28
ASSPDRFYGYT
>.|.|TRBJ2-6|TRBV7-9
ASSSADAPGVLT
>.|few|TRBJ2-2|TRBV29-1
SVERGQGGTGELF
>.|many|TRBJ2-2|TRBV7-9
ASSIPPTGHTRTGELF
>TRBD2|many|TRBJ2-1|TRBV28
ASSLASGRGDEQF
>.|few|TRBJ2-7|TRBV6-2/TRBV6-3
ASSYLGQNSYEQY
>.|few|TRBJ2-1|TRBV18
ASSPDKSYNEQF
>TRBD1|many|TRBJ2-7|TRBV29-1
SVETGTGGREQY
>.|.|TRBJ1-3|TRBV20-1
SARDTTAGNTIY
>.|many|TRBJ1-5|TRBV12-3/TRBV12-4
ASTTSTGTLSRDQPQH
>.|few|TRBJ1-6|TRBV7-2
ASSYWGSPLH
>TRBD2|few|TRBJ2-5|TRBV5-8
ASSSGLAGTVETQY
>.|.|TRBJ2-7|TRBV5-1
ASSLESGEQY
>TRBD1|few|TRBJ1-6|TRBV18
ASSPGQIHNSPLH
>.|.|TRBJ1-1|TRBV28
ASSTHRGVNTEAF
>.|many|TRBJ1-5|TRBV20-1
SALLGGPNQPQH
>.|many|TRBJ2-3|TRBV28
ASRPGQTDTQY
>.|.|TRBJ2-3|TRBV12-3/TRBV12-4
ASREGGQYSTDTQY
>TRBD2|.|TRBJ2-3|TRBV7-7
ASSLGKGGTDTQY
>.|few|TRBJ1-3|TRBV5-1
ASSLDMGRNTIY
>.|many|TRBJ2-7|TRBV28
ASSPAGGRSYEQY